The next 29 T cell receptor beta chains were all read from a single sample in a study of blood T cell repertoires in COVID-19. Clones were read by immunoSEQ multiplex PCR, and TCRdb kept only the in-frame ones, dropping some. The sample has 300,000 to 450,000 clones, 70% to 90% seen once. The sample taken for sequencing was PBMCs or T cells enriched from blood (not recorded which). Receptors originate from a man aged 40-55 years in a cohort exposed to, infected with or recovered from COVID-19 (not recorded which).

This clone is a singleton in its sample. V is TRBV7-9 and J is TRBJ2-1, with 11 bases aligning to TRBD2. Germline CDR1 reads SEHNR; CDR2 reads FQNEAQ (reference sequence). The CDR3 has 16 amino acids. Trimming took 5 bases from V and 9 from J; bases not matched to a gene: 12. The CDR3 region is CASSKLAGEMVGEQFF. For the CDR3, the DNA is TGTGCCAGCAGCAAACTAGCGGGAGAGATGGTGGGTGAGCAGTTCTTC.

The chain is built from TRBV19 and TRBJ2-7; D not certain. The CDR3 consists of 15 residues. V lost 1 base and J 2 bases, leaving 12 bases between the germline ends. Germline values: CDR1 LNHDA, CDR2 SQIVND (reference sequence). The CDR3 DNA reads as TGTGCCAGTAGTATAGCCCCAGGTTCCACCTACGAGCAGTACTTC. It codes for CASSIAPGSTYEQYF.

This clone appeared once. This chain links TRBV5-5 with TRBJ2-7, with 7 positions matching TRBD1. Unmatched junction bases numbered 5, after V lost 0 bases and J lost 5 bases. Germline V CDR1 and CDR2: SGHKS, YYEKEE (reference sequence). The CDR3 extends over 14 amino acids. Written as DNA, the CDR3 is TGTGCCAGCAGCTTGGTTTCAGGGGGAAACGAGCAGTACTTC. This encodes CASSLVSGGNEQYF. Based on the CDR3 plus reference TRBV5-5 and TRBJ2-7, the full variable domain is DAGVTQSPTHLIKTRGQQVTLRCSPISGHKSVSWYQQVLGQGPQFIFQYYEKEERGRGNFPDRFSARQFPNYSSELNVNALLLGDSALYLCASSLVSGGNEQYFGPGTRLTVT.

This rearrangement joins TRBV6-5 to TRBJ1-5; D gene uncertain. Per germline, CDR1 MNHEY and CDR2 SVGAGI. The CDR3 sequence is 14 residues long. Trimming pared 7 bases from V and 6 bases from J, leaving 16 bases between. The CDR3 DNA reads as TGTGCCAGCACCCTGAGGTCCGGGGTTCAGCCCCAGCATTTT. Translated, it gives CASTLRSGVQPQHF.

The V call is TRBV29-1, the J call TRBJ1-1, with D perhaps matching TRBD1 (5 bases). Per the germline V gene, CDR1 is SQVTM and CDR2 is ANQGSEA. The V and J ends lost 7 bases and 4 bases respectively, with 19 bases between them. The CDR3 covers 14 residues. The CDR3 DNA follows: TGCAGCGCCCGGACACTCCAGGTGGGCACTGAAGCTTTCTTT. Translating it yields CSARTLQVGTEAFF.

In DNA, the CDR3 is TGTGCCAGCAGTTTTCGCGGGGCCACCTACGAGCAGTACTTC. Translation gives CASSFRGATYEQYF. The V and J genes are TRBV27 and TRBJ2-7; D perhaps matches TRBD2 (6 bases). The germline gives CDR1 MNHEY, CDR2 SMNVEV (reference sequence). The CDR3 sequence is 14 residues long. V lost 3 bases to trimming and J lost 2 bases, with 11 bases between them.

The chain carries TRBV24-1 and TRBJ2-5, with TRBD2 identical over 13 bases. The CDR3 covers 17 residues. CDR1 is KGHDR and CDR2 is SFDVKD in the germline V gene. Germline trimming cut 6 bases from V and 5 bases from J; bases unmatched to any gene: 11. The CDR3 loop is CATSPGLAGVSLETQYF. CDR3 in DNA: TGTGCCACCAGTCCAGGACTAGCGGGAGTTAGTCTGGAGACCCAGTACTTC.

This chain links TRBV2 with TRBJ1-1; D unresolved. The CDR3 covers 13 residues. The V and J ends lost 4 bases and 4 bases respectively, with 10 bases between them. Germline V gene sequence: CDR1 SNHLY, CDR2 FYNNEI. CDR3 sequence reads: CASSGNEGTEAFF. CDR3 bases: TGTGCCAGCAGTGGGAATGAGGGCACTGAAGCTTTCTTT.

A few counts support this clone. The rearrangement joins TRBV15 to TRBJ2-1; unclear D gene. V was clipped by 0 bases and J by 4 bases, with 7 bases between them. The CDR3 is made up of 14 amino acids. Germline CDR1 is LNHNV and CDR2 is YYDKDF (reference sequence). This CDR3 is CATSRDPLYNEQFF. The CDR3 coding sequence is TGTGCCACCAGCAGAGATCCCCTTTACAATGAGCAGTTCTTC.

The chain links TRBV27 to TRBJ2-7; weak D call: TRBD1 (6 bases). Trimming removed 6 bases from V and 0 bases from J, with 12 bases in between. Germline values: CDR1 MNHEY, CDR2 SMNVEV (reference sequence). The CDR3 contains 14 residues. The CDR3 DNA reads as TGTGCCAGCAGCACAGGGCTAGGCTCCTACGAGCAGTACTTC. It translates to CASSTGLGSYEQYF.

V and J are TRBV18 and TRBJ2-1, with TRBD2 identical over 11 bases. Trimming cost V 3 bases and J 10 bases; bases outside gene matches: 8. This CDR3 has 15 residues. CDR1 is KGHSH and CDR2 is LQKENI in the germline V gene. The CDR3 loop is CASSPGTSGLKEQFF. In DNA form, the CDR3 reads TGTGCCAGCTCACCCGGGACTAGCGGCCTTAAAGAGCAGTTCTTC. Full variable domain (outside the CDR3, taken from reference TRBV18 and TRBJ2-1): NAGVMQNPRHLVRRRGQEARLRCSPMKGHSHVYWYRQLPEEGLKFMVYLQKENIIDESGMPKERFSAEFPKEGPSILRIQQVVRGDSAAYFCASSPGTSGLKEQFFGPGTRLTVL.

This clone was observed a handful of times. The chain employs TRBV6-5 and TRBJ2-2; 10 bases are shared with TRBD1. Per the germline V gene, CDR1 is MNHEY and CDR2 is SVGAGI. The CDR3 is made up of 15 amino acids. J lost 7 bases, V lost 6 bases, and 8 bases had no gene match. CDR3 bases: TGTGCCAGCAGCGCCGACAGGGGGCGGATCGGGGAGCTGTTTTTT. The encoded protein is CASSADRGRIGELFF.

The V call is TRBV6-1, the J call TRBJ1-1; 8 bases agree with TRBD1. V lost 3 bases to trimming and J lost 1 base; unmatched junction nucleotides: 7. Per germline, CDR1 MNHNS and CDR2 SASEGT. The length of the CDR3 is 16 residues. Here the CDR3 DNA reads TGTGCCAGCAGTGAGACGGCCGGGACAGGGAACACTGAAGCTTTCTTT. Residues: CASSETAGTGNTEAFF.

The V call is TRBV5-5, the J call TRBJ1-1; perhaps TRBD1 as D (6 bases). This CDR3 contains 14 residues. Between the trimmed V and J ends, which lost 3 bases and 4 bases, there was a span of 13 bases. CDR1 and CDR2 from the germline V gene are SGHKS and YYEKEE (reference sequence). The CDR3 DNA reads as TGTGCCAGCAGCTCCTGGACAGTCCCCACTGAAGCTTTCTTT. Translating it yields CASSSWTVPTEAFF.

This chain links TRBV15 with TRBJ2-3; 13 nucleotides align to TRBD2. V shed 4 bases, J shed 2 bases, and the junction held 3 bases outside the gene matches. This CDR3 region has 16 residues. Looked up from germline, CDR1 is LNHNV and CDR2 is YYDKDF (reference sequence). The CDR3 sequence: CATSKGTSGATDTQYF. The CDR3, as DNA: TGTGCCACCAGCAAAGGGACTAGCGGGGCCACAGATACGCAGTATTTT.

This sequence joins TRBV30 and TRBJ1-2, with unresolved D. The V and J ends lost 1 base and 8 bases respectively, with 8 bases between them. The V gene's germline CDR1 is GTSNPN and CDR2 SVGIG (reference sequence). The CDR3 totals 11 residues. Here the CDR3 reads CAWSAGVGYTF. CDR3 DNA sequence: TGTGCCTGGAGTGCGGGTGTAGGCTACACCTTC.

This clone was seen once. The sample contains more than one DNA sequence encoding this CDR3. CDR3 in amino acids: CASRVAGADTQYF. DNA of the CDR3: TGTGCCAGTAGAGTTGCAGGGGCAGATACGCAGTATTTT. V gene TRBV19 combines with J gene TRBJ2-3, with a possible D match to TRBD1 (6 bases). V lost 6 bases and J 4 bases, leaving 11 bases between the germline ends. The germline CDR1 and CDR2 sequences are LNHDA and SQIVND (reference sequence). The CDR3 runs 13 residues.

The chain has TRBV6-2 or TRBV6-3 and TRBJ1-1; perhaps TRBD1 as D (5 bases). The CDR3 contains 13 residues. Germline V gives CDR1 MNHEY, CDR2 SVGEGT. Trimming removed 4 bases at V and 1 base at J, with 7 bases between. CDR3 sequence reads: CASSLTGNTEAFF. The CDR3 DNA is TGTGCCAGCAGTTTAACAGGGAACACTGAAGCTTTCTTT.

This clone was detected a few times. The chain is built from TRBV14 and TRBJ2-7, with a tentative D call TRBD2 (6 bases). The CDR3 totals 13 residues. V lost 6 bases, J lost 1 base, and 10 bases lay in between. CDR1 and CDR2 from the germline V gene are SGHDN and FVKESK. CDR3 nucleotides: TGTGCCAGCAGACGGAGGGCATCCTACGAGCAGTACTTC. This translates into CASRRRASYEQYF. The full variable domain, in which reference TRBV14 and TRBJ2-7 provide the parts outside the CDR3, is EAGVTQFPSHSVIEKGQTVTLRCDPISGHDNLYWYRRVMGKEIKFLLHFVKESKQDESGMPNNRFLAERTGGTYSTLKVQPAELEDSGVYFCASRRRASYEQYFGPGTRLTVT.

This clone was seen a handful of times. The chain carries TRBV7-6 and TRBJ2-7; 13 bases are a match to TRBD2. Germline CDR1 reads SGHVS; CDR2 reads FNYEAQ. With V trimmed by 5 bases and J by 5 bases, 6 bases remained unmatched. The CDR3 has 15 residues. CDR3 residues: CASSTWTSGSNEQYF. CDR3 coding DNA: TGTGCCAGCAGCACCTGGACTAGCGGGAGTAACGAGCAGTACTTC.

The rearrangement uses TRBV6-5 and TRBJ1-4; 7 bases agree with TRBD1. CDR1 is MNHEY and CDR2 is SVGAGI in the germline V gene. This CDR3 region has 12 residues. V was pared by 11 bases and J by 17 bases, with 17 bases of the junction left unmatched. The CDR3 region has the DNA TGTGCCTCTTCATATACAGGGGTAGGCTTCTTTTTT. This codes for CASSYTGVGFFF.

This sequence joins TRBV3-1 (or the pseudogene TRBV3-2) and TRBJ2-3, with 9 bases fitting TRBD2. The CDR3 covers 17 residues. V lost 0 bases and J lost 5; bases outside the gene matches: 9. Germline lookup yields CDR1 LGHDT and CDR2 YNNKEL (reference sequence). The DNA for the CDR3 is TGTGCCAGCAGCCAAGACCCGTTAGCGGGAGTTAAAGATACGCAGTATTTT. This translates into CASSQDPLAGVKDTQYF.

The V call is TRBV19, the J call TRBJ1-5, with a possible D match to TRBD1 (5 bases). Deletions cut 1 base from V and 2 bases from J, with 9 bases between. CDR1 and CDR2 (germline): LNHDA, SQIVND (reference sequence). CDR3 length equals 15 residues. The CDR3 DNA reads TGTGCCAGTAGTATAGGGGGGGGAGGCAATCAGCCCCAGCATTTT. It codes for CASSIGGGGNQPQHF.

The chain recombines TRBV30 with TRBJ1-1; tentatively, D is TRBD1 (6 bases). Germline CDR1 GTSNPN, CDR2 SVGIG (reference sequence). The CDR3 sequence is 14 residues long. Trimming took 3 bases from V and 4 from J, leaving 15 bases between them. CDR3 amino acids: CAWRKTGSLTEAFF. CDR3 sequence (DNA): TGTGCCTGGAGAAAGACAGGATCCCTCACTGAAGCTTTCTTT.

The chain uses TRBV2 and TRBJ1-1; tentative D call: TRBD1 (5 bases). This CDR3 contains 14 residues. Germline V gene sequence: CDR1 SNHLY, CDR2 FYNNEI. With 6 bases removed from V and 0 bases from J, the gap between germline ends came to 11 bases. Written as DNA, the CDR3 is TGTGCCAGCAGAGGGGCAGAGATGAACACTGAAGCTTTCTTT. Its protein is CASRGAEMNTEAFF.

The J gene is TRBJ1-1, the V gene TRBV6-5, with no clear D. The length of the CDR3 is 13 residues. Germline CDR1 is MNHEY and CDR2 is SVGAGI. Trimming shortened V by 2 bases and J by 1 base, and 5 bases separated the two germline ends. The CDR3 here is CASSYGKNTEAFF. CDR3 coding DNA: TGTGCCAGCAGTTACGGCAAGAACACTGAAGCTTTCTTT.

V usage is TRBV28 and J usage is TRBJ2-7; the D is unclear. CDR1 is MDHEN, CDR2 SYDVKM, per germline. The V and J ends lost 6 bases and 0 bases respectively, with 6 bases between them. There are 12 residues in the CDR3. Here the CDR3 DNA reads TGTGCCAGCAGCTCGAGCTCCTACGAGCAGTACTTC. Its protein is CASSSSSYEQYF.

The chain uses TRBV5-1 and TRBJ2-1; 7 bases map to TRBD2. Germline V gene sequence: CDR1 SGHRS, CDR2 YFSETQ. The V segment lost 4 bases and the J segment 0 bases; nucleotides outside the gene matches: 10. The CDR3 has 17 amino acids. The CDR3 loop is CASSPGAGGSSYNEQFF. CDR3 nucleotide sequence: TGCGCCAGCAGCCCTGGAGCCGGCGGGAGCTCCTACAATGAGCAGTTCTTC.

The chain is built from TRBV30 and TRBJ1-2, with 9 nucleotides matching TRBD1. Germline lookup yields CDR1 GTSNPN and CDR2 SVGIG (reference sequence). There are 13 residues in the CDR3. V gave up 7 bases and J gave up 4 bases; unmatched junction bases: 7. The CDR3 DNA reads TGTGCCTCGACGGGACAGGGAGCCTATGGCTACACCTTC. It codes for CASTGQGAYGYTF.